The clone carrying this TCR beta chain was picked up a small number of times. The sample is drawn from a study of patients and donors after allogeneic stem cell transplantation. This CDR3 has 13 amino acids. The germline V and J ends were trimmed by 4 bases and 5 bases, with 9 bases remaining between them. Germline-derived CDR1 and CDR2 are WSHSY and SAAADI. TCRdb used MiXCR to reprocess the RT-PCR reads, holding one entry per CDR3 protein. Here the sample spans under 200,000 distinct CDR3 sequences, around 28% being singletons. Sequenced: blood, either unsorted or a sorted T cell fraction (not recorded which). The TCR sequence derives from a human donor who was either an allogeneic HSCT recipient or a stem cell or donor lymphocyte infusion donor (not recorded which). It is not recorded whose cells these are; they may come from a transplant donor. This rearrangement joins TRBV10-2 to TRBJ1-5, with D unclear. In DNA form, the CDR3 reads TGCGCCAGCAGTGTTGGGCGGGATCAGCCCCAGCATTTT. It yields the protein CASSVGRDQPQHF.